The TCR beta chain under discussion was sequenced for a study of glioma-infiltrating T cells. Findings and caveats of the study: Only very few CDR3 sequences appeared in both tissue and blood. Above-expected tissue-blood divergence occurred in all gliomas, most in low-grade ones.

This clonotype was counted ten times or more. Its antigen is currently unknown. CDR3 length equals 18 residues. Germline-derived CDR1 and CDR2 are SEHNR and FQNEAQ (reference sequence). V lost 0 bases to trimming and J lost 0 bases, with 17 bases between them. TCR alpha and beta CDR3 regions were amplified from RNA using iRepertoire nested multiplex PCR. Input was roughly 100-450 ng of tissue mRNA or PBMC total RNA. One entry per CDR3 protein, called by TCRdb with MiXCR from the multiplex PCR reads. Among approximately 110,000 distinct CDR3 sequences listed, approximately 23% were seen once. Sample: glioma tissue, nonneoplastic brain tissue, or PBMCs (not recorded which). The chain recombines TRBV7-9 with TRBJ1-1; D ambiguous. This TCR derives from a human donor with low-grade glioma or glioblastoma, undergoing nonglioma brain surgery, or in good health (not recorded which). Written as DNA, the CDR3 is TGTGCCAGCAGCTTAGCGTTCCTGCGGAAAGTAATGAACACTGAAGCTTTCTTT. It encodes CASSLAFLRKVMNTEAFF.